This TCR beta chain comes out of a study of response to subunit inactivated influenza vaccine. Overall study findings and caveats: After each seasonal influenza vaccination, few new T cells are recruited, the authors suggested.

The germline V and J ends were trimmed by 0 bases and 0 bases, with 25 bases remaining between them. This CDR3 is built from 20 residues. CDR1 SQVTM and CDR2 ANQGSEA come from the germline V gene. This clonotype was found a few times. What it recognizes is unknown. TCRdb called the RT-PCR reads again in MiXCR, with one record for every CDR3 protein. The table includes roughly 650,000 distinct CDR3 sequences, 14% detected once. The source is a man in his fifties who received an inactivated influenza vaccine. The genes are TRBV29-1 and TRBJ2-3, with TRBD2 as a possible D gene (6 bases). The source was PBMCs from blood, collected roughly 2 weeks before vaccination. CDR3 coding DNA: TGCAGCGTTGAAGATGGGGGGACTCCTGCTAACTTACCTAGCACAGATACGCAGTATTTT. Translating it yields CSVEDGGTPANLPSTDTQYF.